The 25 T cell receptor beta chains given below trace back to one sample, sequenced in a study of vaccination and CD4 T cells after COVID-19. Cultured CD4+ T cell DNA underwent sequencing with the Oncomine TCR Beta short-read assay. MiXCR, applied by TCRdb to the PCR reads, yields one record per CDR3 protein. The sample includes under 20,000 distinct CDR3 sequences, around 52% of them seen just once. As to time point: late sampling 161 to 241 days after vaccination in a few convalescent patients. Regarding treatment: approximately 10-day PBMC culture with coronavirus spike peptide pools or control peptides (ViraFEST assay). Antigen specificity for these receptors is unknown. The specimen was CD4+ T cells from blood, cultured in vitro, collected about 7 months after SARS-CoV-2 vaccination. All receptors come from a human donor who had recovered from COVID-19.

This chain connects TRBV2 to TRBJ2-2; 7 bases match TRBD1. The CDR3 is made up of 13 amino acids. Germline loops: CDR1 SNHLY, CDR2 FYNNEI. With V trimmed by 7 bases and J by 7 bases, 6 bases remained unmatched. CDR3 coding DNA: TGTGCCAGCACCTCCACAGGGGTCGGGGAGCTGTTTTTT. Encoded protein: CASTSTGVGELFF. Drawing the rest from reference TRBV2 and TRBJ2-2, the complete variable domain is EPEVTQTPSHQVTQMGQEVILRCVPISNHLYFYWYRQILGQKVEFLVSFYNNEISEKSEIFDDQFSVERPDGSNFTLKIRSTKLEDSAMYFCASTSTGVGELFFGEGSRLTVL.

V usage is TRBV20-1 and J usage is TRBJ2-7; the D gene is possibly TRBD2 (5 bases). V was trimmed by 0 bases and J by 4 bases, leaving 13 bases between them. This CDR3 has 14 amino acids. Germline values: CDR1 DFQATT, CDR2 SNEGSKA (reference sequence). The CDR3 is CSARDSVLAYEQYF. DNA of the CDR3: TGCAGTGCTAGAGATTCAGTGCTAGCTTACGAGCAGTACTTC.

The rearrangement links TRBV19 to TRBJ1-2; 7 nucleotides align to TRBD1. This CDR3 region has 14 residues. The germline CDR1 and CDR2 sequences are LNHDA and SQIVND (reference sequence). The V and J ends lost 7 bases and 6 bases, in that order; junction bases with no gene match: 11. In DNA, the CDR3 is TGTGCCAGTATGTCGACAGGGCGAGAAGATGGCTACACCTTC. It yields the protein CASMSTGREDGYTF.

The V call is TRBV20-1, the J call TRBJ2-2; 7 nucleotides match TRBD1. The trim removed 6 bases at V and 3 bases at J, leaving 7 bases unmatched. Germline CDR1 DFQATT, CDR2 SNEGSKA (reference sequence). The CDR3 consists of 14 residues. This CDR3 is CSARRGTDTGELFF. CDR3 nucleotides: TGCAGTGCCCGGCGAGGGACAGACACCGGGGAGCTGTTTTTT.

This clonotype is medium-sized by share. V gene TRBV7-2 combines with J gene TRBJ2-7; the match to TRBD1 covers 7 bases. The CDR3 runs 14 residues. V lost 2 bases to trimming and J lost 2 bases; unmatched junction nucleotides: 3. From germline, CDR1 is SGHTA and CDR2 FQGNSA. The CDR3 spells CASSLQTGPYEQYF. CDR3 nucleotides: TGTGCCAGCAGCTTACAGACAGGGCCCTACGAGCAGTACTTC.

This rearrangement joins TRBV5-1 to TRBJ2-5, with D perhaps matching TRBD1 (6 bases). CDR3 length: 15 residues. Germline V lookup: CDR1 SGHRS, CDR2 YFSETQ. V lost 1 base to trimming and J lost 4 bases, with 14 bases between them. CDR3 nucleotides: TGCGCCAGCAGCTTGACACAGGGTTCGGGAGAGACCCAGTACTTC. Translated, it gives CASSLTQGSGETQYF.

CDR3 coding DNA: TGTGCCAGCTCACCACCTGTACTAGCGGGGAATAACCGGGTCGAAGAGACCCAGTACTTC. Its translation: CASSPPVLAGNNRVEETQYF. This chain joins TRBV18 and TRBJ2-5; 10 bases line up with TRBD2. CDR1 is KGHSH and CDR2 is LQKENI in the germline V gene. After removal of 0 bases from V and 3 bases from J, the junction contained 16 bases not matched to a gene. CDR3 size: 20 residues.

This chain connects TRBV20-1 to TRBJ2-3; 9 nucleotides line up with TRBD2. CDR3 length: 16 residues. V shed 0 bases and J 2 bases; nucleotides not matched to a gene: 6. Germline V gene lookup returns CDR1 DFQATT and CDR2 SNEGSKA (reference sequence). The DNA for the CDR3 is TGCAGTGCTAGAGATCCCCGCGGGAGGGCCACAGATACGCAGTATTTT. It encodes CSARDPRGRATDTQYF.

The chain has TRBV7-3 and TRBJ2-7, with 8 bases matching TRBD2. Trimming removed 0 bases from V and 4 bases from J; junction bases left unmatched: 5. The germline V gene has CDR1 SGHTA and CDR2 FQGTGA. The CDR3 runs 15 residues. The CDR3 here is CASSLTTGGLYEQYF. CDR3 nucleotides: TGTGCCAGCAGCTTAACGACGGGAGGGCTGTACGAGCAGTACTTC. Based on the CDR3 plus reference TRBV7-3 and TRBJ2-7, the full variable domain is GAGVSQTPSNKVTEKGKYVELRCDPISGHTALYWYRQSLGQGPEFLIYFQGTGAADDSGLPNDRFFAVRPEGSVSTLKIQRTERGDSAVYLCASSLTTGGLYEQYFGPGTRLTVT.

V gene TRBV11-3 combines with J gene TRBJ2-7; D uncertain. The CDR3 has 12 residues. Trimming left V 6 bases short and J 3 bases short, with 9 bases between. Germline V lookup: CDR1 SGHNT, CDR2 YENEEA. The CDR3 protein is CASRGSIYEQYF. In DNA form, the CDR3 reads TGTGCCAGCAGGGGGTCGATCTACGAGCAGTACTTC.

This clonotype has more than one count but fewer than ten. The rearrangement joins TRBV20-1 to TRBJ2-5, with 12 bases identical to TRBD2. There are 15 residues in the CDR3. Germline assignment: CDR1 DFQATT and CDR2 SNEGSKA (reference sequence). With 5 bases clipped from V and 8 bases from J, the junction kept 12 bases outside the gene matches. The CDR3 loop is CSAPRASGGAGTQYF. The CDR3 DNA reads as TGCAGTGCTCCCCGTGCTAGCGGGGGGGCAGGAACCCAGTACTTC.

This clonotype was seen only a few times. The chain is built from TRBV24-1 and TRBJ1-2, with D uncertain. The CDR3 runs to 15 residues. The germline CDR1 and CDR2 sequences are KGHDR and SFDVKD. Trimming removed 2 bases from V and 2 bases from J, with 11 bases in between. The CDR3 here is CATSDSGGLNYGYTF. The CDR3 DNA reads TGTGCCACCAGTGATTCGGGTGGCCTGAACTATGGCTACACCTTC.

J is TRBJ1-3 and V is TRBV20-1; D unclear. The CDR3 has 14 residues. The germline V and J ends were trimmed by 5 bases and 1 base, with 12 bases remaining between them. The germline V gene has CDR1 DFQATT and CDR2 SNEGSKA (reference sequence). CDR3 sequence (DNA): TGCAGTGCTGCTATGCGGGATTCTGGAAACACCATATATTTT. As protein: CSAAMRDSGNTIYF.

The rearrangement joins TRBV24-1 to TRBJ1-1; D gene unclear. Trimming pared 5 bases from V and 11 bases from J, leaving 14 bases between. The CDR3 length is 12 residues. CDR1 KGHDR and CDR2 SFDVKD come from the germline V gene. The CDR3 DNA is TGTGCCACCAGTGCTGTCGCCACCAGGGCTTTCTTT. Amino acid sequence: CATSAVATRAFF.

The rearrangement uses TRBV7-2 and TRBJ2-1; D is undetermined. The CDR3 consists of 15 residues. Trimming removed 6 bases at V and 0 bases at J, with 12 bases between. In germline, CDR1 is SGHTA, CDR2 FQGNSA. The CDR3 sequence: CASRAWASSYNEQFF. The CDR3 DNA reads as TGTGCCAGCAGGGCCTGGGCTAGCTCCTACAATGAGCAGTTCTTC.

In this sample, this clonotype turned up once. J is TRBJ1-1 and V is TRBV6-1; weak D call: TRBD1 (5 bases). V dropped 2 bases and J dropped 1 base, with 8 bases sitting between them. The CDR3 loop spans 14 amino acids. Germline CDR1 is MNHNS and CDR2 is SASEGT. CDR3 coding DNA: TGTGCCAGCAGTGAATTGGGACGGAACACTGAAGCTTTCTTT. This translates into CASSELGRNTEAFF.

CDR3 loop: CASSETLLNTQYF. The CDR3 DNA sequence: TGTGCCAGCAGTGAAACGTTGCTGAATACGCAGTATTTT. The genes are TRBV2 and TRBJ2-3; D uncertain. Germline CDR1 and CDR2: SNHLY and FYNNEI. CDR3 length: 13 residues. Trimming cost V 2 bases and J 7 bases, with 10 bases left between them.

This clonotype was detected once. The chain combines TRBV19 with TRBJ1-1; D ambiguous. The length of the CDR3 is 12 residues. Germline loops: CDR1 LNHDA, CDR2 SQIVND (reference sequence). V lost 7 bases, J lost 7 bases, and 13 bases lay in between. CDR3 DNA sequence: TGTGCCAGTACCCCGGACTACGGTGAAGCTTTCTTT. Protein: CASTPDYGEAFF.

This clonotype is a singleton in its sample. The V gene is TRBV20-1, the J gene TRBJ2-1; D not certain. The ends were cut back, 4 bases at V and 6 bases at J, with 13 bases in the middle. CDR3 size: 13 residues. CDR1 is DFQATT and CDR2 is SNEGSKA in the germline V gene (reference sequence). CDR3 in DNA: TGCAGTGCTAACGAAGCGAGAGTCAATGAGCAGTTCTTC. Translating it yields CSANEARVNEQFF.

Only one count was recorded for this clonotype. Here the CDR3 reads CASSLSRELETQYF. CDR3 in DNA: TGTGCCAGCAGCTTATCCCGGGAATTGGAGACCCAGTACTTC. The gene calls are TRBV7-2 and TRBJ2-5, with D possibly TRBD2 on 5 matching bases. CDR3 length equals 14 residues. V lost 2 bases and J lost 5, with 12 bases in between. Germline lookup yields CDR1 SGHTA and CDR2 FQGNSA. Full variable domain (remainder filled in from reference TRBV7-2 and TRBJ2-5): GAGVSQSPSNKVTEKGKDVELRCDPISGHTALYWYRQSLGQGLEFLIYFQGNSAPDKSGLPSDRFSAERTGGSVSTLTIQRTQQEDSAVYLCASSLSRELETQYFGPGTRLLVL.

In this sample, this clonotype turned up once. J is TRBJ2-7 and V is TRBV21-1; the table gives TRBD1 as D, unverified against the DNA. TRBV21-1 is shown as a pseudogene. This CDR3 has 19 residues. Written as DNA, the CDR3 is TGTGCCAGCAGCAAATATCCTAGGGGACACCAATATAGTTCCTACGAGCAGTACTTC. This gives the protein CASSKYPRGHQYSSYEQYF.

This clonotype is deemed medium-sized. The DNA for the CDR3 is TGTGCCAGCAGGGACAGCCCTATAGGCAATCAGCCCCAGCATTTT. This translates into CASRDSPIGNQPQHF. This chain links TRBV2 with TRBJ1-5; a weak D match, TRBD1 (6 bases). V was shortened by 6 bases and J by 2 bases, with 14 bases between the two germline ends. The CDR3 runs to 15 residues. Germline loops: CDR1 SNHLY, CDR2 FYNNEI. Supplemented by reference TRBV2 and TRBJ1-5, the full variable domain reads EPEVTQTPSHQVTQMGQEVILRCVPISNHLYFYWYRQILGQKVEFLVSFYNNEISEKSEIFDDQFSVERPDGSNFTLKIRSTKLEDSAMYFCASRDSPIGNQPQHFGDGTRLSIL.

The chain joins TRBV7-6 to TRBJ1-1, with D possibly matching TRBD1 (6 bases). Trimming removed 4 bases at V and 5 bases at J, with 23 bases between. Per the germline V gene, CDR1 is SGHVS and CDR2 is FNYEAQ. The CDR3 has 17 residues. CDR3 in amino acids: CASSYAASGGLVTEAFF. CDR3 nucleotide sequence: TGTGCCAGCAGCTACGCAGCCTCGGGGGGGCTAGTAACTGAAGCTTTCTTT.

The chain joins TRBV19 to TRBJ1-1; D possibly corresponds to TRBD1 (6 bases). Per germline, CDR1 LNHDA and CDR2 SQIVND (reference sequence). The CDR3 consists of 14 residues. The V gene lost 9 bases and the J gene lost 9 bases, with 23 bases spanning the gap. CDR3 DNA: TGTGCCAGCATGGGGGGGCTTACAGTGGGGCAAGCTTTCTTT. Its translation: CASMGGLTVGQAFF.

The genes are TRBV20-1 and TRBJ2-5; the match to TRBD2 covers 14 bases. J lost 5 bases, V lost 6 bases, and 8 bases had no gene match. This CDR3 has 15 amino acids. The V gene's germline CDR1 is DFQATT and CDR2 SNEGSKA (reference sequence). The CDR3 coding sequence is TGCAGTGCCCCGACTAGCGGGGGGGCCAGGGAGACCCAGTACTTC. Amino acids: CSAPTSGGARETQYF.